A single sample gave rise to the 29 T cell receptor beta chains below, sequenced in a study of low-dose radiotherapy and immunotherapy resistance in tumors (dated by TCRdb to 2021 to 2024). The sample's time point label, in plain terms: before trial treatment. The instrument given in TCRdb is Illumina HiSeq 2500. First-strand cDNA was synthesized with Superscript III and a set of TRAV- and TRBV-specific primers, covering both TCRalpha and TCRbeta chains. TCRs were amplified with Phusion for around 20 PCR cycles using a constant-region primer together with the adapter attached to the V primers. TCRdb reprocessing: public reads trimmed at Q25 with fastp, clones called with MiXCR, in-frame beta chains kept. When rows share a CDR3 protein, they turn into one entry using the most common DNA and genes. The sample profile shows roughly 39,000 distinct CDR3 sequences; 30% to 35% of them were found once. The ten largest clones take up roughly 4% of the sample.

The starting material was PBMCs, obtained before treatment. These receptors were obtained from a male donor with gallbladder cancer.

This clonotype was counted many times. The chain has TRBV2 and TRBJ1-5; 10 nucleotides match TRBD1. From germline, CDR1 is SNHLY and CDR2 FYNNEI. V dropped 7 bases and J dropped 0; count of bases not matched to a gene: 6. This CDR3 has 16 amino acids. Here the CDR3 DNA reads TGTGCCAGCACGGACAGGGGGACCTTTAGCAATCAGCCCCAGCATTTT. This codes for CASTDRGTFSNQPQHF.

The chain links TRBV2 to TRBJ2-7; D might be TRBD1 (5 bases). The V gene's germline CDR1 is SNHLY and CDR2 FYNNEI. The CDR3 is 15 amino acids. Trimming cost V 1 base and J 0 bases, with 10 bases left between them. The CDR3 sequence is CASSEGGRASYEQYF. The CDR3, as DNA: TGTGCCAGCAGTGAAGGGGGCAGGGCCTCCTACGAGCAGTACTTC.

At least ten counts were recorded for this clonotype. J is TRBJ1-1 and V is TRBV6-2 or TRBV6-3; D is unresolved. Trimming took 5 bases from V and 8 from J, leaving 15 bases between them. Germline lookup yields CDR1 MNHEY and CDR2 SVGEGT. CDR3 size: 13 residues. DNA for the CDR3: TGTGCCAGCAGTCAGATACAGAGTTGGGAAGCTTTCTTT. Amino acid sequence: CASSQIQSWEAFF.

Note on this clonotype: This likely stems from a read error, as it lies one base from a far larger clone. The chain combines TRBV26 with TRBJ2-3; whether TRBD1, the table's D call, matches the DNA was not checked. TRBV26 is a known pseudogene. The CDR3 runs to 15 residues. As DNA, the CDR3 is TGTGCCAGCAGTTTAGAGGCGCATGGCACAGATACGCAGTATTTT. It specifies CASSLEAHGTDTQYF.

This clonotype was counted a few times. It differs at one base from a far larger clone, so likely a read error. The chain uses TRBV28 and TRBJ2-1; TRBD1 aligns across 8 bases. The CDR3 has 15 amino acids. Germline trimming cut 7 bases from V and 10 bases from J; bases unmatched to any gene: 15. Germline V lookup: CDR1 MDHEN, CDR2 SYDVKM. CDR3 sequence: CASTGQTGAFYEQFF. CDR3 DNA sequence: TGTGCCAGCACCGGGCAGACAGGGGCGTTCTACGAGCAGTTCTTC.

This clonotype showed up many times. V gene TRBV7-9 combines with J gene TRBJ2-3; D not resolved. The V and J ends lost 5 bases and 4 bases respectively, with 16 bases between them. The germline gives CDR1 SEHNR, CDR2 FQNEAQ (reference sequence). The CDR3 has 15 residues. CDR3 residues: CASSPRFGKSDTQYF. CDR3 bases: TGTGCCAGCAGCCCGAGATTTGGGAAATCAGATACGCAGTATTTT.

At least ten counts were recorded for this clonotype. This rearrangement joins TRBV7-2 to TRBJ2-7; D may correspond to TRBD1 or TRBD2 (5 bases each). The CDR3 contains 15 residues. V was shortened by 1 base and J by 5 bases, with 15 bases between the two germline ends. From germline, CDR1 is SGHTA and CDR2 FQGNSA. CDR3 region: CASSLVGTQRDEQYF. CDR3 bases: TGTGCCAGCAGCTTAGTCGGGACCCAACGGGACGAGCAGTACTTC.

The V call is TRBV7-9, the J call TRBJ2-1, with TRBD2 identical over 9 bases. Germline CDR1 and CDR2: SEHNR and FQNEAQ (reference sequence). V gave up 1 base and J gave up 9 bases; unmatched junction bases: 10. The CDR3 is 16 amino acids. The CDR3 loop reads CASSLGVAGGQGEQFF. The CDR3 nucleotides are TGTGCCAGCAGCTTAGGGGTCGCGGGGGGGCAGGGTGAGCAGTTCTTC.

This clonotype was seen repeatedly, ten times or more. Compared with germline, one end of the junction differs, possibly owing to a read error. The chain carries TRBV10-1 and TRBJ2-5, with no clear D. This CDR3 contains 8 residues. The germline V gene encodes CDR1 WNHNN and CDR2 SYGVQD (reference sequence). The CDR3 here is CAARTEYF. The DNA of the CDR3 is TGCGCCGCCCGGACCGAGTACTTC.

The table lists this clonotype with many counts. V and J are TRBV6-2 or TRBV6-3 and TRBJ1-2, with a possible D match to TRBD1 (6 bases). Germline CDR1 reads MNHEY; CDR2 reads SVGEGT. The germline V and J ends were trimmed by 5 bases and 4 bases, with 11 bases remaining between them. CDR3 length: 13 residues. The CDR3 region is CASSGQRSYGYTF. DNA of the CDR3: TGTGCCAGCAGTGGACAGAGATCCTATGGCTACACCTTC.

This clonotype has ten or more counts. The CDR3 spells CATPWPNTGELFF. CDR3 nucleotides: TGTGCCACGCCGTGGCCAAACACCGGGGAGCTGTTTTTT. The genes are TRBV19 and TRBJ2-2; no reliable D call. The CDR3 spans 13 residues. Germline CDR1 is LNHDA and CDR2 is SQIVND (reference sequence). V gave up 10 bases and J gave up 2 bases, with 11 bases separating them.

About this clonotype: Its ends do not fully match the called genes, so a read error is possible. The chain carries TRBV11-1 and TRBJ2-1, with D perhaps matching TRBD2 (6 bases). The CDR3 contains 16 residues. Germline V CDR1 and CDR2: SGHAT, FQDESV (reference sequence). DNA for the CDR3: TGTGCCAGCAGCTTAGGCCTAGCGAGCTCCGACAATGAGCAGTTATTC. As protein: CASSLGLASSDNEQLF.

This clonotype was recorded a few times. This chain's CDR3 is CASSPQQGETQYF. The CDR3 DNA reads as TGTGCCAGCTCACCACAACAGGGAGAGACCCAGTACTTC. The J gene is TRBJ2-5, the V gene TRBV18, with a tentative D call TRBD1 (6 bases). Germline CDR1 and CDR2: KGHSH and LQKENI. CDR3 size: 13 residues. V dropped 1 base and J dropped 4 bases, with 7 bases sitting between them.

This clonotype was seen a few times. The DNA is omitted, as the CDR3 cannot be located on it reliably, and the CDR3 follows TCRdb's listing. V usage is TRBV29-1 and J usage is TRBJ2-2; the DNA was not used to check the table's D call, TRBD1. The CDR3 length is 15 residues, termini included. Germline V gene data show CDR1 as SQVTM and CDR2 as ANQGSEA. This chain's CDR3 is CSVDGTGVTGELFFF.

This clonotype occurred many times. The chain couples TRBV11-2 to TRBJ1-2; no clear D gene. The CDR3 extends over 16 amino acids. V gave up 4 bases and J gave up 0 bases, with 15 bases separating them. CDR1 is SGHAT and CDR2 is FQNNGV in the germline V gene. The CDR3 sequence: CASSSNPGPTNYGYTF. The CDR3 bases are TGTGCCAGCAGCTCGAACCCGGGTCCCACTAACTATGGCTACACCTTC.

The chain uses TRBV11-3 and TRBJ2-5; D is uncertain. Germline assignment: CDR1 SGHNT and CDR2 YENEEA. The ends were cut back, 0 bases at V and 5 bases at J, with 4 bases in the middle. The CDR3 spans 12 residues. DNA of the CDR3: TGTGCCAGCAGCTTAGATCACGAGACCCAGTACTTC. Its translation: CASSLDHETQYF.

The chain carries TRBV10-3 and TRBJ1-1; D is ambiguous. V lost 3 bases, J lost 6 bases, and 5 bases lay in between. Germline CDR1 reads ENHRY; CDR2 reads SYGVKD. This CDR3 comprises 11 residues. DNA for the CDR3: TGTGCCATCAGTGAAGGCCCTGAAGCTTTCTTT. It codes for CAISEGPEAFF.

This clonotype came up a few times. V is TRBV6-2 or TRBV6-3 and J is TRBJ2-3, with unresolved D. V lost 5 bases and J lost 2, with 2 bases in between. The CDR3 is 11 amino acids. Germline CDR1 MNHEY, CDR2 SVGEGT. CDR3 bases: TGTGCCAGCAGTAACACAGATACGCAGTATTTT. Translating gives CASSNTDTQYF.

This clonotype was seen many times. The rearrangement links TRBV28 to TRBJ2-5; D might be TRBD1 (5 bases). V shed 5 bases and J shed 9 bases, with 16 bases lying between them. This CDR3 is built from 13 residues. Germline V CDR1 and CDR2: MDHEN, SYDVKM. The DNA of the CDR3 is TGTGCCAGCAGTCATCGACAGCCCGAGGCCCAGTACTTC. Translation: CASSHRQPEAQYF.

V and J are TRBV5-1 and TRBJ1-2; possible D gene TRBD1, 5 bases. Germline V CDR1 and CDR2: SGHRS, YFSETQ. Trimming removed 4 bases at V and 14 bases at J, with 21 bases between. This CDR3 contains 13 residues. CDR3 sequence: CASSLAERGTWTF. The CDR3 bases are TGCGCCAGCAGCCTGGCTGAGAGGGGCACATGGACCTTC.

This clonotype was recorded at least ten times. The chain carries TRBV11-2 and TRBJ2-4; possible D gene TRBD2, 6 bases. Trimming removed 3 bases at V and 7 bases at J, with 10 bases between. There are 13 residues in the CDR3. Germline assignment: CDR1 SGHAT and CDR2 FQNNGV. The CDR3 reads CASSFPGSNIQYF. The CDR3 DNA follows: TGTGCCAGCAGCTTCCCCGGGAGTAACATTCAGTACTTC.

Turning to this clonotype: One end of the junction fails to match germline, which may point to a read error. The chain employs TRBV2 and TRBJ2-3, with 8 positions matching TRBD2. Germline loops: CDR1 SNHLY, CDR2 FYNNEI. The CDR3 runs 15 residues. This CDR3 is CASSESWTSRDTQYF. CDR3 DNA sequence: TGTGCCAGCAGTGAATCCTGGACTAGCAGAGATACGCAGTATTTT.

The V and J genes are TRBV7-9 and TRBJ1-1; no clear D. V was trimmed by 1 base and J by 1 base, leaving 7 bases between them. CDR3 size: 14 residues. Germline V gene lookup returns CDR1 SEHNR and CDR2 FQNEAQ (reference sequence). The CDR3 sequence: CASSLGNSNTEAFF. In DNA form, the CDR3 reads TGTGCCAGCAGCTTAGGAAACTCGAACACTGAAGCTTTCTTT.

The chain is built from TRBV5-1 and TRBJ2-7, with a possible D match to TRBD2 (6 bases). The CDR3 contains 14 residues. The V gene's germline CDR1 is SGHRS and CDR2 YFSETQ. The germline V and J ends were trimmed by 5 bases and 2 bases, with 14 bases remaining between them. CDR3 region: CASRRKEGPYEQYF. CDR3 bases: TGCGCCAGCAGACGGAAGGAGGGCCCCTACGAGCAGTACTTC.

Worth noting for this clonotype: Being one base from a much bigger clone, this may be a read error. The V gene is TRBV19, the J gene TRBJ2-7, with D perhaps given as TRBD1 or TRBD2 (5 bases each). CDR3 length equals 14 residues. CDR1 is LNHDA, CDR2 SQIVND, per germline (reference sequence). The CDR3 bases are TGTGCCAGTAGTATATGGGCAGGGACCTACGAGCAGCACTTC. This encodes CASSIWAGTYEQHF.

This clonotype appeared a few times. V and J are TRBV6-2 or TRBV6-3 and TRBJ1-2, with 7 bases matching TRBD1. V shed 8 bases, J shed 4 bases, and the junction held 7 bases outside the gene matches. The germline V gene encodes CDR1 MNHEY and CDR2 SVGEGT. CDR3 length: 13 residues. CDR3 region: CASAQGQSYGYTF. The CDR3 DNA sequence: TGTGCCAGCGCTCAGGGACAGTCCTATGGCTACACCTTC.

This clonotype was detected many times. This chain links TRBV5-1 with TRBJ1-6, with TRBD1 matching 8 bases. The CDR3 has 16 residues. Germline values: CDR1 SGHRS, CDR2 YFSETQ. The ends lost 4 bases at V and 0 bases at J; junction bases unmatched: 3. The DNA for the CDR3 is TGCGCCAGCAGCCAGGGGGCGAGCTCCTATAATTCACCCCTCCACTTT. This gives the protein CASSQGASSYNSPLHF.

V is TRBV18 and J is TRBJ2-3; D is ambiguous. The CDR3 has 13 amino acids. Germline CDR1 reads KGHSH; CDR2 reads LQKENI. Trimming removed 1 base at V and 4 bases at J, with 6 bases between. CDR3 in DNA: TGTGCCAGCTCACCACGCGGTGCAGATACGCAGTATTTT. Amino acids: CASSPRGADTQYF.

This clonotype was detected many times. The V gene is TRBV3-1, the J gene TRBJ2-2; D might be TRBD2 (6 bases). CDR3 length: 17 amino acids. The germline V gene encodes CDR1 LGHDT and CDR2 YNNKEL (reference sequence). V lost 0 bases and J 0 bases, leaving 11 bases between the germline ends. For the CDR3, the DNA is TGTGCCAGCAGCCAAGACGGCGGAGGGCCGAACACCGGGGAGCTGTTTTTT. Encoded protein: CASSQDGGGPNTGELFF.